This record covers a single TCR beta chain. What it binds is unknown. A much larger clone sits a single nucleotide away, making a read error possible. This sample is drawn from a study of T cells in Graves' hyperthyroidism and ophthalmopathy. General observations from the study: Among thyroid clonotypes expanded above 0.001, most also appeared in blood.

Amplified TCR beta CDR3 regions came from RNA transcripts. The HTBI set primed first-round TCR CDR3 RT-PCR. MiXCR was run by TCRdb on the multiplex PCR reads, yielding one entry per CDR3 protein. This table has more than 500,000 distinct CDR3 sequences, around 16% appearing once. This CDR3 comprises 14 residues. Germline V CDR1 and CDR2: SGHRS, YFSETQ. What was sequenced was blood. This chain joins TRBV5-1 and TRBJ2-3, with 7 bases aligning to TRBD2. This receptor was identified in a woman aged 30 to 39 with Graves' hyperthyroidism. The CDR3 DNA is TGCGTCAGCAGCGGAACCGGAGCGGGACATACGCAGTATTTT. This sequence encodes CVSSGTGAGHTQYF. Full variable domain (rest looked up from reference TRBV5-1 and TRBJ2-3): KAGVTQTPRYLIKTRGQQVTLSCSPISGHRSVSWYQQTPGQGLQFLFEYFSETQRNKGNFPGRFSGRQFSNSRSEMNVSTLELGDSALYLCVSSGTGAGHTQYFGPGTRLTVL.